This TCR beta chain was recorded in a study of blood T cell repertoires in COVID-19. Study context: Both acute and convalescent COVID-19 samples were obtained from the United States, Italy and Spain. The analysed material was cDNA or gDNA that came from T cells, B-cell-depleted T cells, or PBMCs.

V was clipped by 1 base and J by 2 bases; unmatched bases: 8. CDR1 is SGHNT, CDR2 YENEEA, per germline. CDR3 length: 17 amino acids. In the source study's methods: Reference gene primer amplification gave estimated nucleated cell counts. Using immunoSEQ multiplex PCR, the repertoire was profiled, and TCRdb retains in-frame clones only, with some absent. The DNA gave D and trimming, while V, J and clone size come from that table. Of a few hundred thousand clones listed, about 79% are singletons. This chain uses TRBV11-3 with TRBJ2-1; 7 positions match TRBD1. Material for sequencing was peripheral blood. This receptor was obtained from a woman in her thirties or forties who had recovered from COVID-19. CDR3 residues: CASSLVSGGIPYNEQFF. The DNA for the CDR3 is TGTGCCAGCAGCTTAGTCTCAGGGGGAATACCCTACAATGAGCAGTTCTTC.